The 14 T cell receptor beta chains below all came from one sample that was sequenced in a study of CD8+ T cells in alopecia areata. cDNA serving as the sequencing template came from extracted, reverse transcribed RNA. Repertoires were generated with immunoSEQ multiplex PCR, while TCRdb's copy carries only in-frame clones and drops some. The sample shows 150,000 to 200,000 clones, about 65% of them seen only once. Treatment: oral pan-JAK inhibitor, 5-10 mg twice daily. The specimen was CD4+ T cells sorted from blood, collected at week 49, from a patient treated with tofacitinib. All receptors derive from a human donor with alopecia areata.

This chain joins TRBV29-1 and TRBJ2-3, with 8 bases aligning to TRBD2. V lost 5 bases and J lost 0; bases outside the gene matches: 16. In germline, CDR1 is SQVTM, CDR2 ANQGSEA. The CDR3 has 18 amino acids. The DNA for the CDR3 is TGCAGCGTTACCCCAGGGTTGGCTAGCGGGCGTAGCACAGATACGCAGTATTTT. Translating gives CSVTPGLASGRSTDTQYF.

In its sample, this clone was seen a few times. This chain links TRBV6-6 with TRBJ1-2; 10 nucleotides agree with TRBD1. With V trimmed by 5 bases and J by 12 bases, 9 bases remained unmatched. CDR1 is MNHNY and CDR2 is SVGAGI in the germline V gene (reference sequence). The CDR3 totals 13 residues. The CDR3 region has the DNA TGTGCCAGCAGTCCTGGGACAGGGGTCGTCAACACCTTC. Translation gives CASSPGTGVVNTF.

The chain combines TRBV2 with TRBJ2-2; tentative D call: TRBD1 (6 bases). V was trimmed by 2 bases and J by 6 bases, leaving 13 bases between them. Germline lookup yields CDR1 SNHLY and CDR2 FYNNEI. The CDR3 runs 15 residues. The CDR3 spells CASSERAGVAGELFF. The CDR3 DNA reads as TGTGCCAGCAGTGAAAGGGCAGGGGTCGCCGGGGAGCTGTTTTTT. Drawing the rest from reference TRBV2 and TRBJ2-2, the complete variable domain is EPEVTQTPSHQVTQMGQEVILRCVPISNHLYFYWYRQILGQKVEFLVSFYNNEISEKSEIFDDQFSVERPDGSNFTLKIRSTKLEDSAMYFCASSERAGVAGELFFGEGSRLTVL.

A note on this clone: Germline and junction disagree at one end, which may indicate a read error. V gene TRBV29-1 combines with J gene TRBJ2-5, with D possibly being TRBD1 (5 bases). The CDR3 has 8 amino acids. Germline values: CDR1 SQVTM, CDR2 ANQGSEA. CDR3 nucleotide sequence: TGCAGCGTAGCTCAGACAGACTTC. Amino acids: CSVAQTDF.

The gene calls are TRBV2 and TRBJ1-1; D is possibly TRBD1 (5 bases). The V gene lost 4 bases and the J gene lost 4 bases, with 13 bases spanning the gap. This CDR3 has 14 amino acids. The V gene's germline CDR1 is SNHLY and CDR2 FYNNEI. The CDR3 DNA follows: TGTGCCAGCAGTGTCGTTCAGGGACTCACTGAAGCTTTCTTT. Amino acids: CASSVVQGLTEAFF.

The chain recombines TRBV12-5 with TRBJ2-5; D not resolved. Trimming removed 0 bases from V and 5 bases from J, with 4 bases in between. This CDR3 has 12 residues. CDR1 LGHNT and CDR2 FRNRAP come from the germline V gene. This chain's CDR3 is CASGLVVETQYF. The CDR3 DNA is TGTGCTAGTGGTTTGGTAGTGGAGACCCAGTACTTC.

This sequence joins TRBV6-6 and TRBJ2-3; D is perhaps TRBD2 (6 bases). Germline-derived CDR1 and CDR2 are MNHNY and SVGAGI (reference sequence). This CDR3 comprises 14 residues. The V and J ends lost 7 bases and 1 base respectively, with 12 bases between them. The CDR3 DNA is TGTGCCAGCATTTCAGGAGGGGGCACAGATACGCAGTATTTT. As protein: CASISGGGTDTQYF.

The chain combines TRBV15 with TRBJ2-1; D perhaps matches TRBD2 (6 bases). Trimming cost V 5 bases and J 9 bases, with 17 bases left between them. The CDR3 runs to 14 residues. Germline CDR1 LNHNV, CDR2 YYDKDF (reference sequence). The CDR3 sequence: CATSHGRDRGEQFF. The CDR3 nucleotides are TGTGCCACCAGCCACGGGCGGGATAGGGGTGAGCAGTTCTTC.

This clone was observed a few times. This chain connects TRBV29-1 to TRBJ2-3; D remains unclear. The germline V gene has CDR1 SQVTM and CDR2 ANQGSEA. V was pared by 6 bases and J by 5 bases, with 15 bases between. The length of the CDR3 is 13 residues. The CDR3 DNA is TGCAGCGTGGATAAGGTTGTCGGAGATACGCAGTATTTT. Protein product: CSVDKVVGDTQYF.

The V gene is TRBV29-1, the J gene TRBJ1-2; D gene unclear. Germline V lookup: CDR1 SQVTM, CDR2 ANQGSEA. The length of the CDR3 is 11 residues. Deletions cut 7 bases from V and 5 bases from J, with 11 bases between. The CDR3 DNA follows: TGCAGCGCCGAGGAATATTATGGCTACACCTTC. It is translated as CSAEEYYGYTF.

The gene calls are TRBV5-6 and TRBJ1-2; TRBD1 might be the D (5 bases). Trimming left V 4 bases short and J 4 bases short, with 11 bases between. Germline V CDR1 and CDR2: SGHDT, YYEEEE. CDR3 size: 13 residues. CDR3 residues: CASSHSGGYGYTF. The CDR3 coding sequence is TGTGCCAGCAGCCACTCCGGGGGCTATGGCTACACCTTC.

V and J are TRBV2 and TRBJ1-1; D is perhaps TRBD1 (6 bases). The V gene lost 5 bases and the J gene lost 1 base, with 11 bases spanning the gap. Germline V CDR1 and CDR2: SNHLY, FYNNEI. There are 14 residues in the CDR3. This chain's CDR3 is CASSYGQKNTEAFF. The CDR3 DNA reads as TGTGCCAGCAGTTACGGACAGAAGAACACTGAAGCTTTCTTT.

The CDR3 protein is CASSPPGQNYGYTF. DNA of the CDR3: TGTGCCAGCAGCCCGCCGGGACAAAACTATGGCTACACCTTC. This chain links TRBV6-5 with TRBJ1-2, with D maybe TRBD1 (6 bases). The CDR3 extends over 14 amino acids. Germline CDR1 and CDR2: MNHEY and SVGAGI. Trimming pared 6 bases from V and 2 bases from J, leaving 13 bases between.

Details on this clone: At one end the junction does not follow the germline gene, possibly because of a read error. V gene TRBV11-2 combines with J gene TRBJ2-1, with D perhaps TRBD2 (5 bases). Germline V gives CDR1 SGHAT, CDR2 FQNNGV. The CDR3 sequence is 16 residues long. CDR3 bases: TGCGCCAGCAGCCCACACCTCGGCGGGCTGACCAATGAGCAGTTCTTC. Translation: CASSPHLGGLTNEQFF.